This T cell receptor (beta chain) originates from a study of blood T cell repertoires in COVID-19. Across the study: Specimens from acute and convalescent COVID-19 originated in the United States, Italy and Spain.

This CDR3 has 14 amino acids. Per the germline V gene, CDR1 is SGHRS and CDR2 is YFSETQ. Losses at the gene ends were 4 bases for V and 5 bases for J; bases not matched to a gene: 5. Followed over time, Seattle patients had been enrolled while infection was active. In the original workflow: From reference gene primer amplification, estimates of nucleated cell counts were derived. The data were produced by immunoSEQ multiplex PCR, yet TCRdb's version contains in-frame clones alone and is incomplete. That table furnishes V, J and clone size, whereas the DNA furnished D and trimming. Altogether roughly 25,000 clones are present, approximately 78% being singletons, with the ten largest covering approximately 2.7%.

Input material: peripheral blood. The chain is built from TRBV5-1 and TRBJ1-1; 10 bases fit TRBD1. This clonotype was obtained from a woman in her 70s with COVID-19, enrolled during active disease. Here the CDR3 reads CASSPGTGATEAFF. CDR3 bases: TGCGCCAGCAGCCCCGGGACAGGGGCAACTGAAGCTTTCTTT.